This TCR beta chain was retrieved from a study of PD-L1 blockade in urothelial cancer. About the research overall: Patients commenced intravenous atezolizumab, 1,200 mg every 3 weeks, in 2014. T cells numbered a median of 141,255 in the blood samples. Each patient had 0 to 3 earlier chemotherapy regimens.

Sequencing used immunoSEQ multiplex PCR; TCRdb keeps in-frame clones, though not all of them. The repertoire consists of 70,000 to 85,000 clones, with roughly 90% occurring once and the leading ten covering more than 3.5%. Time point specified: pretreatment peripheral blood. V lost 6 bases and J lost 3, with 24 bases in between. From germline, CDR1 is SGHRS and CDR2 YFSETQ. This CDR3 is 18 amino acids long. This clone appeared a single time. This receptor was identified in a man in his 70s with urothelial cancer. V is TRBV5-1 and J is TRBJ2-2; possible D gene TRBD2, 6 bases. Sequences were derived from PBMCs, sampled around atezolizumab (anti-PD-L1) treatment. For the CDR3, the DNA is TGCGCCAGCACCCCCTCTGGGAACTTGGGCGGGGACACCGGGGAGCTGTTTTTT. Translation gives CASTPSGNLGGDTGELFF.